Sequencing of this T cell receptor (beta chain) was carried out in a study of blood T cell repertoires in COVID-19. Looking at the study overall: The United States, Italy and Spain supplied acute and convalescent COVID-19 samples. Sample material is recorded as cDNA or gDNA derived from T cells, B-cell-depleted T cells, or PBMCs.

The CDR3 consists of 16 residues. Germline assignment: CDR1 MNHNS and CDR2 SASEGT. Trimming took 4 bases from V and 3 from J; bases not matched to a gene: 4. As processed by the authors: By means of reference gene primer amplification, nucleated cell counts were estimated. Profiling relied on immunoSEQ multiplex PCR, and the TCRdb table lists in-frame clones only, not all of them. The V and J calls and clone size were taken over from that table, and D and trimming were inferred from the DNA. The repertoire holds under 300,000 clones, with around four fifths as singletons. Sequenced input: peripheral blood. The chain carries TRBV6-1 and TRBJ2-2, with 11 bases fitting TRBD1. This sequence originates from a woman aged 45-65 years who had recovered from COVID-19. CDR3 sequence: CASSGGQGEYTGELFF. In nucleotides, the CDR3 is TGTGCCAGCAGTGGGGGACAGGGGGAGTACACCGGGGAGCTGTTTTTT.